The 5 T cell receptor beta chains in this list originate from one sample, sequenced in a study of T cells in Graves' hyperthyroidism and ophthalmopathy. Amplified TCR beta CDR3 regions derived from RNA transcripts. In the first-round RT-PCR of the TCR CDR3, the HTBI primer set was used. TCRdb re-called the multiplex PCR reads with MiXCR, one entry per CDR3 protein. The sample has roughly 500,000 distinct CDR3 sequences; around 22% are singletons. Material: blood. The source is a woman in her 30s with Graves' ophthalmopathy.

V usage is TRBV15 and J usage is TRBJ2-7; possibly TRBD1 or TRBD2 for D (5 bases each). This CDR3 region has 14 residues. Deletions cut 6 bases from V and 4 bases from J, with 16 bases between. In germline, CDR1 is LNHNV, CDR2 YYDKDF (reference sequence). In DNA form, the CDR3 reads TGTGCCACCAGTAGATTTGGGGGAATGTACGAGCAGTACTTC. The encoded protein is CATSRFGGMYEQYF.

As to this clonotype: Here the CDR3 omits its conserved ending phenylalanine or tryptophan, so a read error is the likely source. The CDR3 DNA reads TGTGCCAGCAGCGGCGGGGGAGAAGGAGGCACTGAAGCTTTCCTT. Its protein is CASSGGGEGGTEAFL. The genes are TRBV6-1 and TRBJ1-1; D is possibly TRBD1 (5 bases). The CDR3 is 15 amino acids. The V and J ends lost 6 bases and 4 bases respectively, with 18 bases between them. Germline values: CDR1 MNHNS, CDR2 SASEGT.

This clonotype was seen once. The CDR3 loop is CASSLFSAQETQYF. For the CDR3, the DNA is TGCGCCAGCAGCTTGTTTAGCGCCCAAGAGACCCAGTACTTC. This chain joins TRBV5-1 and TRBJ2-5; a weak D match, TRBD2 (5 bases). The CDR3 covers 14 residues. The germline V and J ends were trimmed by 1 base and 1 base, with 8 bases remaining between them. The V gene's germline CDR1 is SGHRS and CDR2 YFSETQ.

This clonotype occurred a few times. CDR3 nucleotide sequence: TGCGCCAGCAGTTCTGAGAACACCGGGGAGCTGTTTTTT. Translation gives CASSSENTGELFF. The chain couples TRBV5-1 to TRBJ2-2; D is ambiguous. Germline lookup yields CDR1 SGHRS and CDR2 YFSETQ. CDR3 length equals 13 residues. V lost 5 bases and J lost 1, with 6 bases in between.

The V and J genes are TRBV12-3 or TRBV12-4 and TRBJ1-5, with D tentatively TRBD1 (6 bases). V was clipped by 4 bases and J by 0 bases, with 13 bases between them. This CDR3 region has 16 residues. In DNA, the CDR3 is TGTGCCAGCAGTTATAGCAGGGGTGATAGCAATCAGCCCCAGCATTTT. Protein sequence: CASSYSRGDSNQPQHF.